This T cell receptor (beta chain) was captured by sequencing in a study of OX40 agonist ivuxolimab in advanced cancers. Whole-study context: Patients got intravenous ivuxolimab at 0.01 to 10 mg/kg every 2 weeks. Patients assigned to dose escalation were diagnosed with hepatocellular carcinoma, melanoma, renal cell or head and neck cancer.

This clone came up once. The antigen is not known. The protocol was immunoSEQ multiplex PCR, while the TCRdb copy is restricted to in-frame clones and leaves out a portion. The table shows 40,000 to 50,000 clones, with roughly 89% occurring only once. Study findings and constraints: By week 6 at 0.1 to 3.0 mg/kg, blood CD4+ and CD8+ T cells had expanded clonally. On average, CD8+ T cells had more expanded clones than CD4+.

The V and J ends lost 1 base and 5 bases respectively, with 11 bases between them. From germline, CDR1 is SGHVS and CDR2 FQNEAQ. The CDR3 covers 15 residues. The sample consisted of CD4+ or CD8+ T cells sorted from blood, taken in a trial of the OX40 agonist ivuxolimab. This sequence originates from an adult with an advanced solid tumor such as melanoma, head and neck, liver or kidney cancer. This chain uses TRBV7-8 with TRBJ1-4; D may be TRBD1 (5 bases). The chain's CDR3 is CASSLDPAGNEKLFF. DNA of the CDR3: TGTGCCAGCAGCTTAGACCCCGCAGGGAATGAAAAACTGTTTTTT.